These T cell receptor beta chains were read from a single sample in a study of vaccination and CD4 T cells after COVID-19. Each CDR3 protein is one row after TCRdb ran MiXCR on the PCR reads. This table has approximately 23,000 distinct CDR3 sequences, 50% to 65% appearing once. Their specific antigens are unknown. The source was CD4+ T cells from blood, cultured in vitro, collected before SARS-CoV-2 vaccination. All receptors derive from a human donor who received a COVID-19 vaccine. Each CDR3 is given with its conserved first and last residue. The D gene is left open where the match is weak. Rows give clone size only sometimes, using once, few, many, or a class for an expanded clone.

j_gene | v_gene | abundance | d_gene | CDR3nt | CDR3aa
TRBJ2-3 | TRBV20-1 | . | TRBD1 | TGCAGTGCTAGAAGACAGGGGACTAGCACAGATACGCAGTATTTT | CSARRQGTSTDTQYF
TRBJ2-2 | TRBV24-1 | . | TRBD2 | TGTGCCACCAGTGATTTACTGCGGGGGGGCCCCGGGGAGCTGTTTTTT | CATSDLLRGGPGELFF
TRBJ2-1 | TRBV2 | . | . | TGTGCCAGCAGTATCTTAGGGGGGTCCTACAATGAGCAGTTCTTC | CASSILGGSYNEQFF
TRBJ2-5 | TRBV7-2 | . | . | TGTGCCAGCAGCTTAGAAGAGGGAACGTTTGAGACCCAGTACTTC | CASSLEEGTFETQYF
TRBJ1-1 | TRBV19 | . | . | TGTGCCAGTAGTATGGCAGGGGTACAAACTGAAGCTTTCTTT | CASSMAGVQTEAFF
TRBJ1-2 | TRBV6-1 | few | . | TGTGCCAGCAGTCAAAGCCCGGGACAAAACTATGGCTACACCTTC | CASSQSPGQNYGYTF
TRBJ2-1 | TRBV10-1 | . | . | TGCGCCAGCAGTGAGAATCGCAGCCGACCTCCCTACAATGAGCAGTTCTTC | CASSENRSRPPYNEQFF
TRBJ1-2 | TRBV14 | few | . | TGTGCCAGCAGCCGCGGAGGGGGAAGCTATGGCTACACCTTC | CASSRGGGSYGYTF
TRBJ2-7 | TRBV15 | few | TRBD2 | TGTGCCACCAGCGGCACTAGCGGGACTATCTCCTACGAGCAGTACTTC | CATSGTSGTISYEQYF
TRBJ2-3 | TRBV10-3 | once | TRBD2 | TGTGCCATAGGACTAGCGGGGACAGATACGCAGTATTTT | CAIGLAGTDTQYF
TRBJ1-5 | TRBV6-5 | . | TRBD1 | TGTGCCAGCAGTTACTCCCGACAGGGGAATCAGCCCCAGCATTTT | CASSYSRQGNQPQHF
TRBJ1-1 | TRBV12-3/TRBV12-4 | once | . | TGTGCCAGCAACGGTAAGGGCAGGACTGAAGCTTTCTTT | CASNGKGRTEAFF
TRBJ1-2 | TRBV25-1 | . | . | TGTGCCAGCAGTGAAACGAGCTCAGGGGCCCGGTACACCTTC | CASSETSSGARYTF
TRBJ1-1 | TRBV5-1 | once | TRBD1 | TGCGCCAGCAGCTTGTCCGGACAGGGATTGAACACTGAAGCTTTCTTT | CASSLSGQGLNTEAFF
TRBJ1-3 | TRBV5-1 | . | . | TGCGCCAGCAGCTTGGAAGGTGCACGCTCTGGAAACACCATATATTTT | CASSLEGARSGNTIYF
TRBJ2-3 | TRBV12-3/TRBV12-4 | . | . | TGTGCCAGCAGTTTAATCAGCTACACAGATACGCAGTATTTT | CASSLISYTDTQYF
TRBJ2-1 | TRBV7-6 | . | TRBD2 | TGTGCCAGCACCACACTAGCGGGGGGGCTCGAACTCCCCTACAATGAGCAGTTCTTC | CASTTLAGGLELPYNEQFF